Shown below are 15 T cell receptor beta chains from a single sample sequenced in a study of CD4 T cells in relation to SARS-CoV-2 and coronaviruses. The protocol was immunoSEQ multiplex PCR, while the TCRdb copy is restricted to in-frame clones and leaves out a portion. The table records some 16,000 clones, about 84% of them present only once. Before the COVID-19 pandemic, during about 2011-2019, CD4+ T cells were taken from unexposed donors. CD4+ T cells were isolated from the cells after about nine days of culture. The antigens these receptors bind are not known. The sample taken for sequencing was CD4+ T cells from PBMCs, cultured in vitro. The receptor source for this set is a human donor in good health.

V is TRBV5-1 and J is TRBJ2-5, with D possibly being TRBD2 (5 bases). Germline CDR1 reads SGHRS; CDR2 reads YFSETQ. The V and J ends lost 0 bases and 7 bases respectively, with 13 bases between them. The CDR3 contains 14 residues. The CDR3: CASSLVGADGTQYF. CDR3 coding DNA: TGCGCCAGCAGCTTGGTCGGAGCGGATGGGACCCAGTACTTC.

The DNA for the CDR3 is TGTGCCAGCAGTTCAGGAGGGGTGGGAGAAGTGGCTTTCTTT. Translating gives CASSSGGVGEVAFF. The rearrangement joins TRBV28 to TRBJ1-1, with D possibly matching TRBD1 (5 bases). This CDR3 has 14 residues. Germline lookup yields CDR1 MDHEN and CDR2 SYDVKM. Trimming removed 4 bases from V and 11 bases from J, with 20 bases in between.

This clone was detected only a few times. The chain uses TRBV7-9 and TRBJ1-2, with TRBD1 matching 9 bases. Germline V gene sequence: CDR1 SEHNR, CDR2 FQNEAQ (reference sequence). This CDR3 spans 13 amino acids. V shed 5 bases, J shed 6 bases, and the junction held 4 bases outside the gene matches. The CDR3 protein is CASSPWDRDGYTF. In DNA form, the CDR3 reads TGTGCCAGCAGCCCCTGGGACAGGGATGGCTACACCTTC.

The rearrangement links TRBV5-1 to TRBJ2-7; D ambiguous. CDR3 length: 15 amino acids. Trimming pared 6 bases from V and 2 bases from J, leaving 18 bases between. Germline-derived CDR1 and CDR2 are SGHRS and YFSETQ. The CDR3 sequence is CASIPGPNWAYEQYF. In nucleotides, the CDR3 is TGCGCCAGCATCCCCGGCCCTAATTGGGCCTACGAGCAGTACTTC.

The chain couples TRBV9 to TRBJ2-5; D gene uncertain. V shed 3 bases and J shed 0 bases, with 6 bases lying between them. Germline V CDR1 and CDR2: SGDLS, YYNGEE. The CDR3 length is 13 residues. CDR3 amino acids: CASSGENQETQYF. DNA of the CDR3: TGTGCCAGCAGCGGAGAGAACCAAGAGACCCAGTACTTC. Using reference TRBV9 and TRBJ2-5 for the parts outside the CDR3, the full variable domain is DSGVTQTPKHLITATGQRVTLRCSPRSGDLSVYWYQQSLDQGLQFLIQYYNGEERAKGNILERFSAQQFPDLHSELNLSSLELGDSALYFCASSGENQETQYFGPGTRLLVL.

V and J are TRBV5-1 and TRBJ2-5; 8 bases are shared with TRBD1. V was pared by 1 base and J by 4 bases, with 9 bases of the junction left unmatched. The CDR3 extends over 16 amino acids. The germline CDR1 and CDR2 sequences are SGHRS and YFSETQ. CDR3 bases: TGCGCCAGCAGCTTGAGGGGAGACAGGGGTAGAGAGACCCAGTACTTC. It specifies CASSLRGDRGRETQYF.

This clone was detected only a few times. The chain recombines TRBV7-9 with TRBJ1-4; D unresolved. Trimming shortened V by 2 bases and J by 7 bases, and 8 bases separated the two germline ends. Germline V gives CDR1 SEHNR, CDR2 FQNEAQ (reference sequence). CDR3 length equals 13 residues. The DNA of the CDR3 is TGTGCCAGCAGCTTACGGTTAGGTGAAAAACTGTTTTTT. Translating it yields CASSLRLGEKLFF.

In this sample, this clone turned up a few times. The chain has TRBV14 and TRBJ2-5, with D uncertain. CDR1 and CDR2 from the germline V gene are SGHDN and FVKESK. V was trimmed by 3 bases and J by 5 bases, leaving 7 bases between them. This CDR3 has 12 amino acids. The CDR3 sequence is CASSHTRETQYF. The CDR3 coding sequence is TGTGCCAGCAGCCACACGCGGGAGACCCAGTACTTC.

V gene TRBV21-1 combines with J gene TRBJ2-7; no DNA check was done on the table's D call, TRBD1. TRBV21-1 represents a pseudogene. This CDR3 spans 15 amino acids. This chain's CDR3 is CASSKDGTGCCEQYF. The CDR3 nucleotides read TGTGCCAGCAGCAAGGATGGGACAGGCTGTTGTGAGCAGTACTTC.

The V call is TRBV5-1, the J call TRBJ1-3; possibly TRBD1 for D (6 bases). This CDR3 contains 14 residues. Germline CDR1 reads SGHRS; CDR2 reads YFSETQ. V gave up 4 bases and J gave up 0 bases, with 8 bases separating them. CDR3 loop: CASSRDTSGNTIYF. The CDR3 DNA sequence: TGCGCCAGCAGCCGGGACACCTCTGGAAACACCATATATTTT.

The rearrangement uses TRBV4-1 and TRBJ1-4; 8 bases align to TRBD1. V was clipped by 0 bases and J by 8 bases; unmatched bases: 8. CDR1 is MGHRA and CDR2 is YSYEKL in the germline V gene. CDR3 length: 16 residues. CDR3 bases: TGCGCCAGCAGCCAAGACCCCGGGACAGGATGGGAAAAACTGTTTTTT. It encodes CASSQDPGTGWEKLFF.

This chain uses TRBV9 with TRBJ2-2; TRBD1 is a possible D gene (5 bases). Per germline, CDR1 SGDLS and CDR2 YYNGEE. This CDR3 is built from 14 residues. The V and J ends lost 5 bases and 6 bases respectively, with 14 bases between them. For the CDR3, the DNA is TGTGCCAGCAGACCTATAGGGGCCGCCGGGGAGCTGTTTTTT. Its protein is CASRPIGAAGELFF. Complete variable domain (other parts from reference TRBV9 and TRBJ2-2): DSGVTQTPKHLITATGQRVTLRCSPRSGDLSVYWYQQSLDQGLQFLIQYYNGEERAKGNILERFSAQQFPDLHSELNLSSLELGDSALYFCASRPIGAAGELFFGEGSRLTVL.

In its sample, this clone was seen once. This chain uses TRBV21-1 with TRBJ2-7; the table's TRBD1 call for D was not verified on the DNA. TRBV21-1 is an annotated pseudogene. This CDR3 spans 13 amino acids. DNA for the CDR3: TGTGCCAGAGTCCTGGGACAGAAATACGAGCAGTACTTC. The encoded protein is CARVLGQKYEQYF.

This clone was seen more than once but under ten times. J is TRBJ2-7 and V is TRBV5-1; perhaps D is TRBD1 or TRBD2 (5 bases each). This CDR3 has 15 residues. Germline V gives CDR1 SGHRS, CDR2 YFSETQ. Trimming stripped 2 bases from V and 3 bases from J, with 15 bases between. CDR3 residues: CASSLSGATNYEQYF. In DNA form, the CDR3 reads TGCGCCAGCAGCTTATCCGGGGCGACGAACTACGAGCAGTACTTC.

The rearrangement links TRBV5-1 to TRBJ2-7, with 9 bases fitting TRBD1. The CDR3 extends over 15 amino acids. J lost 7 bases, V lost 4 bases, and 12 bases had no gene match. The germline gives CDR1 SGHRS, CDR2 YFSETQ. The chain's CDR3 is CASSRGTGMLREQYF. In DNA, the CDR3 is TGCGCCAGCAGCCGAGGGACAGGGATGCTTAGGGAGCAGTACTTC.